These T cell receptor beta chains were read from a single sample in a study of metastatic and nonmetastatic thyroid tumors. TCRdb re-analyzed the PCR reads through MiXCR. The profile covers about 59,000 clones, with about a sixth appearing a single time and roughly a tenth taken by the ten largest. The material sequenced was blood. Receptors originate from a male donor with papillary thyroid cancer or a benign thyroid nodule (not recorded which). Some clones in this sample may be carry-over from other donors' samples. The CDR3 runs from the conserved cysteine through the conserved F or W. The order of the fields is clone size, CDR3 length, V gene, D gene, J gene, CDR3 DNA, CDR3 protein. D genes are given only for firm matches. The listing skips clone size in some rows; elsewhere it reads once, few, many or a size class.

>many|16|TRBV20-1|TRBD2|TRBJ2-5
TGCAGTGCTAGAGATCTAGCGGGGGGGCCCTTAGAGACCCAGTACTTC
CSARDLAGGPLETQYF
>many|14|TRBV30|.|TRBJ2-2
TGTGCCTGGGCCGGGACACCCAACACCGGGGAGCTGTTTTTT
CAWAGTPNTGELFF
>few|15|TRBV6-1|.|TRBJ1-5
TGTGCCAGCAGTGTCGACACCCAAAGCAATCAGCCCCAGCATTTT
CASSVDTQSNQPQHF
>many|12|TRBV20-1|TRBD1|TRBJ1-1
TGCAGTGCTAGAGTCATGGACAGGGCAGCTTTCTTT
CSARVMDRAAFF
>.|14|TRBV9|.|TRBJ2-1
TGTGCCAGCAGCGTAGAATCTCCGGGGGATGAGCAGTTCTTC
CASSVESPGDEQFF
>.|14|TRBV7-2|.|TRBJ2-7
TGTGCCAGCAGCCATGGGATTGTTTCGGGGGAGCAGTACTTC
CASSHGIVSGEQYF
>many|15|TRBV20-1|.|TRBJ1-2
TGCAGTGCTAGATCGGGCGTGGGACGGAACTATGGCTACACCTTC
CSARSGVGRNYGYTF
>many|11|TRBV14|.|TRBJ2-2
TGTGCCAGCAGCCAGTCGAGGGAGCTGTTTTTT
CASSQSRELFF
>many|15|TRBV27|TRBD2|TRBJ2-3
TGTGCCAGCAGTTTGGAGGGAGGGCCCGGAGGTACGCAGTATTTT
CASSLEGGPGGTQYF
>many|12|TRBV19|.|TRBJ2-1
TGTGCCAGTAGTCAACCCTCGAATGAGCAGTTCTTC
CASSQPSNEQFF
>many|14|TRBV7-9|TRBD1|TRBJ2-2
TGTGCCAGCAGATCCCCAGGGGGCTCCGGGGAGCTGTTTTTT
CASRSPGGSGELFF
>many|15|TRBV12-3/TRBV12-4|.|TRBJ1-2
TGTGCCAGCAGTTTAGCGCTTGGATCTTTTTTGGGCTACACCTTC
CASSLALGSFLGYTF
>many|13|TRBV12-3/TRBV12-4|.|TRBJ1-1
TGTGCCAGCAGTTTGGGACAGAACACTGAAGCTTTCTTT
CASSLGQNTEAFF
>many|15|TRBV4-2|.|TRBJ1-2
TGTGCCAGCAGCCAAGATGGGGGCAGGGGCTATGGCTACACCTTC
CASSQDGGRGYGYTF
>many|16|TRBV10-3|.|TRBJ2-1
TGTGCCATCAGTGAGCAGGGGGGGCGAGGGCCGAATGAGCAGTTCTTC
CAISEQGGRGPNEQFF
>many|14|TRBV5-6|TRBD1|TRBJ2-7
TGTGCCAGCAGCCCGGGACAGGGAGCCTACGAGCAGTACTTC
CASSPGQGAYEQYF
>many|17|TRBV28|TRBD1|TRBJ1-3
TGTGCCAGCAGAGAGTACCGGGACAGGGACTCTGGAAACACCATATATTTT
CASREYRDRDSGNTIYF
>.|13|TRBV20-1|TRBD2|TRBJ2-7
TGCAGTACCCTGACTAGCGGGACTGGGGAGCAGTACTTC
CSTLTSGTGEQYF
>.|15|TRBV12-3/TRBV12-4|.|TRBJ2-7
TGTGCCAGCAGTTTACAGGGCAAGCTTGCCTACGAGCAGTACTTC
CASSLQGKLAYEQYF
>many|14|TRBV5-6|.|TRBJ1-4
TGTGCCAGCAGCCCTGATGGGAACGTTGAAAAACTGTTTTTT
CASSPDGNVEKLFF
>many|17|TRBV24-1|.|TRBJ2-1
TGTGCCACCAGTGTGGATACAGGGTACGAGGGGTACAATGAGCAGTTCTTC
CATSVDTGYEGYNEQFF
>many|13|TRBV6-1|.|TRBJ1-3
TGTGCCAGCAGTGAAGCGGGATACAACACCATATATTTT
CASSEAGYNTIYF
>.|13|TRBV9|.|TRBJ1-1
TGTGCCAGCAGCGTAGGGGCTGGGAATGAAGCTTTCTTT
CASSVGAGNEAFF
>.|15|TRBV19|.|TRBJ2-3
TGTGCCAGTAGTGGGGGGACAGCTAGCACAGATACGCAGTATTTT
CASSGGTASTDTQYF
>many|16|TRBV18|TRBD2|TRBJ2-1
TGTGCCAGCTCACCACTTACTAGCGGGAGTGGCTATGAGCAGTTCTTC
CASSPLTSGSGYEQFF
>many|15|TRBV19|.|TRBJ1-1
TGTGCCAGTAGTATCCCCCAGGGAGGGTACACTGAAGCTTTCTTT
CASSIPQGGYTEAFF
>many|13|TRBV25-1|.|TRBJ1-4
TGTGCCAGCAGTGAATGGCGGGGGGAAAAACTGTTTTTT
CASSEWRGEKLFF
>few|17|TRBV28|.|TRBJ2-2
TGTGCCAGCAGTAATGTTGGTGAGGAGTGTAACACCGGGGAGCTGTTTTTT
CASSNVGEECNTGELFF
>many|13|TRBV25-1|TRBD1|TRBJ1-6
TGTGCCAGCAGTGACAGGGGGCGTTCACCCCTCCACTTT
CASSDRGRSPLHF
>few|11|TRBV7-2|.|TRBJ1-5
TGTGCCAGCAGCTTAAAGGCCCCGCTACATTTT
CASSLKAPLHF
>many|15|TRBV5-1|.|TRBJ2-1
TGCGCCAGCAGCCCCGGACTACCCACCTACAATGAGCAGTTCTTC
CASSPGLPTYNEQFF
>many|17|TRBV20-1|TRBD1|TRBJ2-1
TGCAGTGCTAGAGATCCTCTGGGACAGGGGGCGGTGAATGAGCAGTTCTTC
CSARDPLGQGAVNEQFF
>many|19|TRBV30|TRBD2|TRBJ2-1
TGTGCCTGGAGTGTACGTCGACTAGCGGGGTACGGCACCTACAATGAGCAGTTCTTC
CAWSVRRLAGYGTYNEQFF
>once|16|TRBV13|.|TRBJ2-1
TGTGCCAGCAGCCCGCTTTTAGGGTCCCGTGACAATGAGCAGTTCTTC
CASSPLLGSRDNEQFF
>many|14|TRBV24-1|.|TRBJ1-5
TGTGCCACCAGTGATGGCCAGTTAAATCAGCCCCAGCATTTT
CATSDGQLNQPQHF
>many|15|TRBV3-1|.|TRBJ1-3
TGTGCCAGCAGCCAAGATGAAAGGGAATCAAACACCATATATTTT
CASSQDERESNTIYF
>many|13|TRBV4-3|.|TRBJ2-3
TGCGCCAGCAGCCAAGATCCCGCAGATACGCAGTATTTT
CASSQDPADTQYF
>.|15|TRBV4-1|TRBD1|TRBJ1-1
TGCGCCAGCAGCCAAGCAGGGGGCTCAAGTGCTGAAGCTTTCTTT
CASSQAGGSSAEAFF
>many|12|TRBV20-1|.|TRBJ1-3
TGCAGTGCTAGGGGACCGGGAAACACCATATATTTT
CSARGPGNTIYF
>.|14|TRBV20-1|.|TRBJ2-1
TGCAGTGCTAGAGACGCAGGAGATTACAATGAGCAGTTCTTC
CSARDAGDYNEQFF
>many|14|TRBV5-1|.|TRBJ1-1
TGCGCCAGCAGCTTGTACGGGGATAACACTGAAGCTTTCTTT
CASSLYGDNTEAFF